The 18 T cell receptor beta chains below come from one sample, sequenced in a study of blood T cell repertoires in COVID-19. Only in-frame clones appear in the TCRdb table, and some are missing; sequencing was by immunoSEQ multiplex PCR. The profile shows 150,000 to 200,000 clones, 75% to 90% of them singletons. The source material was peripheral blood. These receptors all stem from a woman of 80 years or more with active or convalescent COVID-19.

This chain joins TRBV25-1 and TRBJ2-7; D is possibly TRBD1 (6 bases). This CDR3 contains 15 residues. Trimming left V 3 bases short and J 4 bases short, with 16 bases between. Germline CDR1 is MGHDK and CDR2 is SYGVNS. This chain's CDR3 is CASSDSVQGAYEQYF. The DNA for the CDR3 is TGTGCCAGCAGTGACTCGGTACAGGGAGCATACGAGCAGTACTTC.

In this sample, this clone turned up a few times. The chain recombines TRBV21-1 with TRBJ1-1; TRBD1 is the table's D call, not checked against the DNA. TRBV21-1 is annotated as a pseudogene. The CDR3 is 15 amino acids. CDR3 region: CASSTHSTGYTEAFF. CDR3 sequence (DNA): TGTGCCAGCAGCACCCATTCGACAGGGTACACTGAAGCTTTCTTT.

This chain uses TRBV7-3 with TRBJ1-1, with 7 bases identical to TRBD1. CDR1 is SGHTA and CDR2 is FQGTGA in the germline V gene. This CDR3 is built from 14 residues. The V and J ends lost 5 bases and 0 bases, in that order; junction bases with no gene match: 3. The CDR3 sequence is CASSQTGVNTEAFF. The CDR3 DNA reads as TGTGCCAGCAGCCAAACAGGGGTGAACACTGAAGCTTTCTTT.

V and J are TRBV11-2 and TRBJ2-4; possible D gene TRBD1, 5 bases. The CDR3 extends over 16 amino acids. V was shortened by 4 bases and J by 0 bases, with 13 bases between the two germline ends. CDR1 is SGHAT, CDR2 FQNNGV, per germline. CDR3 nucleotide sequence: TGTGCCAGCAGCTCGATTCAGGGTCTAGCCAAAAACATTCAGTACTTC. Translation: CASSSIQGLAKNIQYF.

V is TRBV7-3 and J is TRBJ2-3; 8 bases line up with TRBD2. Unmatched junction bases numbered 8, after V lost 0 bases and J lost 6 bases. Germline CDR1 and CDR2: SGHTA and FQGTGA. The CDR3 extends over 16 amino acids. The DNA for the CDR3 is TGTGCCAGCAGCTTAACCGGCGGGGGGAATTCGGATACGCAGTATTTT. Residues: CASSLTGGGNSDTQYF.

The CDR3 is CASSPRQGAVEQFF. The CDR3 DNA follows: TGTGCCAGCAGCCCCCGACAGGGGGCTGTTGAGCAGTTCTTC. The gene calls are TRBV7-8 and TRBJ2-1; 10 nucleotides match TRBD1. V lost 5 bases, J lost 9 bases, and 7 bases stayed unmatched. Germline CDR1 SGHVS, CDR2 FQNEAQ. The CDR3 runs to 14 residues.

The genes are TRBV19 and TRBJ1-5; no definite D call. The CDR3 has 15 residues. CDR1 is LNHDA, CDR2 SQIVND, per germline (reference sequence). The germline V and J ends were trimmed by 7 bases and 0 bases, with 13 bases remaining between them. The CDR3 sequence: CASTKEGYSNQPQHF. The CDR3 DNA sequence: TGTGCCAGTACTAAGGAGGGATATAGCAATCAGCCCCAGCATTTT.

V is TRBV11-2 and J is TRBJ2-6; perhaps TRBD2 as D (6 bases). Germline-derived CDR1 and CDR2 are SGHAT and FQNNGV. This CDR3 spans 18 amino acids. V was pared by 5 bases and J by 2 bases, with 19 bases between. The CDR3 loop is CASSPRGRSNPGANVLTF. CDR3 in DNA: TGTGCCAGCAGCCCGCGGGGCAGGTCGAACCCTGGGGCCAACGTCCTGACTTTC.

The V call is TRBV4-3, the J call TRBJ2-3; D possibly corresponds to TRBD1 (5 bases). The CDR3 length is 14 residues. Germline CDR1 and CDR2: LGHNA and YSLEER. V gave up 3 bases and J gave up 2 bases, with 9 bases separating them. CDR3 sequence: CASSQGQLTDTQYF. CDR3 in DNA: TGCGCCAGCAGCCAGGGGCAGCTCACAGATACGCAGTATTTT.

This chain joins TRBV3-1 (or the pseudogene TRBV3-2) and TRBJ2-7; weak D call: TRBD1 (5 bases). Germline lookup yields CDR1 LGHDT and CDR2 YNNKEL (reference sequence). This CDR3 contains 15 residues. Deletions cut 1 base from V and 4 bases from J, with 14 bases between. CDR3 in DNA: TGTGCCAGCAGCCAAGGAGGTAGGGGCAGTTACGAGCAGTACTTC. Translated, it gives CASSQGGRGSYEQYF.

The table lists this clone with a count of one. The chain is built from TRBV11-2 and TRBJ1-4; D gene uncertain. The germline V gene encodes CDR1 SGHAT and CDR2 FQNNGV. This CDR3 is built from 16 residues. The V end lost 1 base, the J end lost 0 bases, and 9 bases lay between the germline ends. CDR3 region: CASSLARSPTNEKLFF. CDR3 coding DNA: TGTGCCAGCAGCTTAGCTCGGTCGCCAACTAATGAAAAACTGTTTTTT. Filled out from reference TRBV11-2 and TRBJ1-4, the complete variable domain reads EAGVAQSPRYKIIEKRQSVAFWCNPISGHATLYWYQQILGQGPKLLIQFQNNGVVDDSQLPKDRFSAERLKGVDSTLKIQPAKLEDSAVYLCASSLARSPTNEKLFFGSGTQLSVL.

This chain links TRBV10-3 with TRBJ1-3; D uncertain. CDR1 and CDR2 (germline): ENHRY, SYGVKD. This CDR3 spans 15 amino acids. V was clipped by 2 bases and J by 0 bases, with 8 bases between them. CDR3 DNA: TGTGCCATCAGTGAGCTGGGAGACTCTGGAAACACCATATATTTT. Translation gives CAISELGDSGNTIYF.

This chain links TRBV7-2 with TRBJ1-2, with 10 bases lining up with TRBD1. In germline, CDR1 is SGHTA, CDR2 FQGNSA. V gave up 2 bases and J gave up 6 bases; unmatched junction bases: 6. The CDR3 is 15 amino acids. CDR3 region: CASSLTLTGGNGYTF. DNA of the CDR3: TGTGCCAGCAGCTTAACCCTGACAGGGGGCAATGGCTACACCTTC. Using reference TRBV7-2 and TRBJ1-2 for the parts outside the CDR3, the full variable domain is GAGVSQSPSNKVTEKGKDVELRCDPISGHTALYWYRQSLGQGLEFLIYFQGNSAPDKSGLPSDRFSAERTGGSVSTLTIQRTQQEDSAVYLCASSLTLTGGNGYTFGSGTRLTVV.

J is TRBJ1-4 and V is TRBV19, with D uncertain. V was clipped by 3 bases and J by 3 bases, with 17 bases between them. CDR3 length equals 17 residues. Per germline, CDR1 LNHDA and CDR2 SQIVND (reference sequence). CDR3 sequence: CASSMGKTTGANEKLFF. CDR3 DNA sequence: TGTGCCAGTAGTATGGGGAAGACCACCGGGGCTAATGAAAAACTGTTTTTT.

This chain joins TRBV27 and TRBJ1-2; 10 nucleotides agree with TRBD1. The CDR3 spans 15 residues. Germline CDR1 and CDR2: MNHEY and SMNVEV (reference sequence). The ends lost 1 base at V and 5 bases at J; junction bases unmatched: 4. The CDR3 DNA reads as TGTGCCAGCAGTTTATTAGGACAGGGGGGTTATGGCTACACCTTC. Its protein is CASSLLGQGGYGYTF.

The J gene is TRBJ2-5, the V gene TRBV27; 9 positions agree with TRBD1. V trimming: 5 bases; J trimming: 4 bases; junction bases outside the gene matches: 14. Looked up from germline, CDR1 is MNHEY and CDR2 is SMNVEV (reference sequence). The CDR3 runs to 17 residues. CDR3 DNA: TGTGCCAGCAGTCCCCGGGACAGGGTTTTGGGGCCAGAGACCCAGTACTTC. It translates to CASSPRDRVLGPETQYF.

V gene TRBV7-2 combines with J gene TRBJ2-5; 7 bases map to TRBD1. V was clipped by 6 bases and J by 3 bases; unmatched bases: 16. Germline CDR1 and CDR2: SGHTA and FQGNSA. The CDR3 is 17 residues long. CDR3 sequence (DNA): TGTGCCAGCAGTTCCCCCGAGCTGACAGGGAATGAAGAGACCCAGTACTTC. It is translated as CASSSPELTGNEETQYF.

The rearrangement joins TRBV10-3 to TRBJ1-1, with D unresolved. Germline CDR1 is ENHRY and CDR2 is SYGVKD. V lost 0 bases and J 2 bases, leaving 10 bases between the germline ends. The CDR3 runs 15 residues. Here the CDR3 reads CAISESATDNTEAFF. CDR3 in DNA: TGTGCCATCAGTGAGTCCGCCACAGATAACACTGAAGCTTTCTTT.